This T cell receptor beta chain appears in the sequencing data of a study of T cells in Graves' hyperthyroidism and ophthalmopathy. The wider study: Pretreatment peripheral blood was obtained at initial diagnosis.

There were TCR beta CDR3 regions amplified from RNA transcripts. TCR CDR3 regions were first amplified by RT-PCR with HTBI primers. TCRdb redid the calling of the multiplex PCR reads with MiXCR, one entry per CDR3 protein. Of some 250,000 distinct CDR3 sequences in the sample, roughly 15% were seen once. Germline V CDR1 and CDR2: MDHEN, SYDVKM. Trimming at V came to 7 bases and at J to 3 bases, leaving 8 bases not matched to a gene. This CDR3 has 14 amino acids. Hyperthyroidism in the patients, aged 18 to 65, was newly diagnosed and under 2 months in duration. Progressors' blood was drawn at hyperthyroidism diagnosis, before ophthalmopathy symptoms.

Sequencing was done on a sample of blood. The TCR comes from a woman in her forties or fifties with Graves' hyperthyroidism that later progressed to Graves' ophthalmopathy. The chain carries TRBV28 and TRBJ2-7, with 8 positions matching TRBD1. Written as DNA, the CDR3 is TGTGCCAGCACCCGTCGGGACAGGAACTACGAGCAGTACTTC. Encoded protein: CASTRRDRNYEQYF.